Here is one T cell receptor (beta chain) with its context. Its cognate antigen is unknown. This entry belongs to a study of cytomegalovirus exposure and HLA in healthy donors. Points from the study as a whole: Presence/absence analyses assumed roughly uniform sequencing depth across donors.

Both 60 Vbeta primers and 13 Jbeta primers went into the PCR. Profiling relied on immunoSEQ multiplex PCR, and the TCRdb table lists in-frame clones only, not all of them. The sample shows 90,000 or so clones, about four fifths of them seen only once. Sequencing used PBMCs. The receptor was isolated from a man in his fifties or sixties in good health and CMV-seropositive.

The CDR3 region is CASSLGRAGGSDEQFF. The CDR3 DNA reads as TGTGCCAGCAGCTTGGGGCGGGCGGGTGGGAGTGATGAGCAGTTCTTC. The chain carries TRBV5-4 and TRBJ2-1; D is perhaps TRBD2 (5 bases). The CDR3 runs 16 residues. Trimming left V 0 bases short and J 8 bases short, with 18 bases between. CDR1 and CDR2 (germline): SGHNT, YYREEE (reference sequence). Using reference TRBV5-4 and TRBJ2-1 for the parts outside the CDR3, the full variable domain is ETGVTQSPTHLIKTRGQQVTLRCSSQSGHNTVSWYQQALGQGPQFIFQYYREEENGRGNFPPRFSGLQFPNYSSELNVNALELDDSALYLCASSLGRAGGSDEQFFGPGTRLTVL.